A single sample gave rise to the 28 T cell receptor beta chains below, sequenced in a study of blood T cell repertoires in COVID-19 (dated by TCRdb to the early 2020s). The library relied on the immunoSEQ multiplex PCR assay. As stored in TCRdb, this immuneACCESS dataset retains in-frame rearrangements with V and J assigned. A fraction of the clones does not appear; measured against another copy, unresolved V genes explain less than half of the discrepancy, and the remainder lacks a known reason. This sample is represented by tens of thousands of clones; roughly nine tenths of them were singletons. The ten largest clones represent about 1.7% of the sample. The sequenced material came from peripheral blood. The receptors shown here come from a man aged 55 to 70 with acute or convalescent COVID-19.

The V and J genes are TRBV2 and TRBJ2-2; 7 bases map to TRBD1. There are 15 residues in the CDR3. V lost 7 bases, J lost 0 bases, and 5 bases stayed unmatched. Germline V gives CDR1 SNHLY, CDR2 FYNNEI. In nucleotides, the CDR3 is TGTGCCAGCACCCTTGACAGGGCGAACACCGGGGAGCTGTTTTTT. Its translation is CASTLDRANTGELFF. Together with reference TRBV2 and TRBJ2-2, the CDR3 gives the full variable domain: EPEVTQTPSHQVTQMGQEVILRCVPISNHLYFYWYRQILGQKVEFLVSFYNNEISEKSEIFDDQFSVERPDGSNFTLKIRSTKLEDSAMYFCASTLDRANTGELFFGEGSRLTVL.

This chain connects TRBV19 to TRBJ2-7; TRBD2 matches at 11 bases. Germline-derived CDR1 and CDR2 are LNHDA and SQIVND (reference sequence). This CDR3 contains 13 residues. V was clipped by 8 bases and J by 6 bases; unmatched bases: 6. Here the CDR3 DNA reads TGTGCCAGTCAGACTAGCGGGACCTCCGAGCAGTACTTC. It translates to CASQTSGTSEQYF.

This clone was recorded only once. The chain has TRBV12-3 or TRBV12-4 and TRBJ1-6; D gene ambiguous. CDR3 size: 13 residues. The V end was cut by 2 bases, the J end by 8 bases, with 7 bases between. CDR3 sequence: CASSLSRDSPLHF. In DNA, the CDR3 is TGTGCCAGCAGTTTATCGAGAGATTCACCCCTCCACTTT.

The chain has TRBV5-1 and TRBJ2-5, with TRBD1 matching over 7 bases. V lost 0 bases to trimming and J lost 2 bases; unmatched junction nucleotides: 4. Looked up from germline, CDR1 is SGHRS and CDR2 is YFSETQ. This CDR3 has 15 amino acids. Here the CDR3 reads CASSLASGQQETQYF. CDR3 sequence (DNA): TGCGCCAGCAGCTTGGCCTCGGGACAGCAAGAGACCCAGTACTTC.

This chain links TRBV10-3 with TRBJ2-1, with no clear D. The germline V and J ends were trimmed by 0 bases and 4 bases, with 10 bases remaining between them. The CDR3 totals 15 residues. Germline lookup yields CDR1 ENHRY and CDR2 SYGVKD. The CDR3 loop is CAISESSIRYNEQFF. CDR3 in DNA: TGTGCCATCAGTGAGTCCTCTATCCGATACAATGAGCAGTTCTTC.

The chain employs TRBV7-6 and TRBJ2-7; 8 bases agree with TRBD1. The CDR3 sequence is 14 residues long. Germline assignment: CDR1 SGHVS and CDR2 FNYEAQ. Trimming cost V 1 base and J 6 bases; bases outside gene matches: 5. CDR3 sequence reads: CASSLGQGALEQYF. The CDR3 region has the DNA TGTGCCAGCAGCTTAGGTCAGGGGGCCCTCGAGCAGTACTTC.

This clone appeared once. The gene calls are TRBV2 and TRBJ2-2; no firm D call. The CDR3 covers 15 residues. Trimming took 10 bases from V and 5 from J, leaving 20 bases between them. Germline V lookup: CDR1 SNHLY, CDR2 FYNNEI. CDR3 sequence reads: CATRTPRGPTGELFF. The CDR3 region has the DNA TGTGCCACCAGGACCCCCCGAGGTCCGACCGGGGAGCTGTTTTTT. Drawing the rest from reference TRBV2 and TRBJ2-2, the complete variable domain is EPEVTQTPSHQVTQMGQEVILRCVPISNHLYFYWYRQILGQKVEFLVSFYNNEISEKSEIFDDQFSVERPDGSNFTLKIRSTKLEDSAMYFCATRTPRGPTGELFFGEGSRLTVL.

The chain is built from TRBV9 and TRBJ2-1; 10 bases map to TRBD2. Losses at the gene ends were 3 bases for V and 8 bases for J; bases not matched to a gene: 11. The CDR3 has 16 amino acids. CDR1 and CDR2 (germline): SGDLS, YYNGEE. Here the CDR3 DNA reads TGTGCCAGCAGCGCGGATAGCGGGAGGTATTTGGATGAGCAGTTCTTC. Its translation: CASSADSGRYLDEQFF.

The CDR3 sequence is CASSVGTGNTIYF. Written as DNA, the CDR3 is TGTGCCAGCAGCGTAGGGACAGGAAACACCATATATTTT. The chain uses TRBV9 and TRBJ1-3, with D possibly matching TRBD1 (5 bases). CDR1 and CDR2 from the germline V gene are SGDLS and YYNGEE. This CDR3 region has 13 residues. The germline V and J ends were trimmed by 0 bases and 4 bases, with 5 bases remaining between them.

V usage is TRBV28 and J usage is TRBJ2-7; 7 bases are shared with TRBD1. The CDR3 runs to 14 residues. The germline V gene encodes CDR1 MDHEN and CDR2 SYDVKM. The J segment lost 3 bases and the V segment lost 7 bases, leaving 9 bases of the junction unmatched. DNA for the CDR3: TGTGCCAGCACCCTACCAGGGGGAAACTACGAGCAGTACTTC. The encoded protein is CASTLPGGNYEQYF.

This chain links TRBV12-3 or TRBV12-4 with TRBJ2-7; D ambiguous. There are 12 residues in the CDR3. The V gene lost 1 base and the J gene lost 4 bases, with 5 bases spanning the gap. CDR3 sequence: CASSLGEYEQYF. The CDR3 coding sequence is TGTGCCAGCAGTTTAGGAGAATACGAGCAGTACTTC.

The chain employs TRBV4-3 and TRBJ2-6; D might be TRBD2 (5 bases). The germline V and J ends were trimmed by 4 bases and 1 base, with 11 bases remaining between them. The CDR3 loop spans 16 amino acids. In germline, CDR1 is LGHNA, CDR2 YSLEER. CDR3 nucleotide sequence: TGCGCCAGCAGCCGGCGCGGAGGATCTGGGGCCAACGTCCTGACTTTC. Its translation: CASSRRGGSGANVLTF.

This clone has only one observation. This chain uses TRBV27 with TRBJ1-2; D call uncertain. There are 15 residues in the CDR3. Germline CDR1 MNHEY, CDR2 SMNVEV (reference sequence). Trimming cost V 6 bases and J 2 bases, with 16 bases left between them. The CDR3 loop is CASRSSKSFNYGYTF. The CDR3 coding sequence is TGTGCCAGCAGGTCTTCCAAGAGCTTCAACTATGGCTACACCTTC.

The chain links TRBV7-9 to TRBJ2-5, with 7 bases aligning to TRBD1. V lost 7 bases to trimming and J lost 5 bases; unmatched junction nucleotides: 7. Germline CDR1 is SEHNR and CDR2 is FQNEAQ (reference sequence). The CDR3 contains 13 residues. CDR3 coding DNA: TGTGCCAGCACCGACAGGGCCGGGGAGACCCAGTACTTC. Translation: CASTDRAGETQYF. The full variable domain, completed using reference TRBV7-9 and TRBJ2-5, is DTGVSQNPRHKITKRGQNVTFRCDPISEHNRLYWYRQTLGQGPEFLTYFQNEAQLEKSRLLSDRFSAERPKGSFSTLEIQRTEQGDSAMYLCASTDRAGETQYFGPGTRLLVL.

Remarks on this clone: At one boundary the junction diverges from the germline segment, which might be a read error. J is TRBJ2-1 and V is TRBV11-2, with TRBD1 identical over 10 bases. The CDR3 runs to 13 residues. Per germline, CDR1 SGHAT and CDR2 FQNNGV. DNA for the CDR3: TGTGCCAGCAGCTTAGCTCGGGACAGGGGTGCGATCTTC. Translating gives CASSLARDRGAIF.

The V call is TRBV27, the J call TRBJ2-3; 7 bases agree with TRBD2. Germline V gene sequence: CDR1 MNHEY, CDR2 SMNVEV (reference sequence). Unmatched junction bases numbered 8, after V lost 6 bases and J lost 5 bases. This CDR3 spans 14 amino acids. The CDR3: CASRRLAGQDTQYF. As DNA, the CDR3 is TGTGCCAGCAGACGGTTAGCGGGTCAAGATACGCAGTATTTT.

This CDR3 is CAISESGGSTGELFF. CDR3 nucleotide sequence: TGTGCCATCAGTGAGTCGGGGGGATCCACCGGGGAGCTGTTTTTT. This rearrangement joins TRBV10-3 to TRBJ2-2, with D tentatively TRBD2 (6 bases). The germline V gene has CDR1 ENHRY and CDR2 SYGVKD. CDR3 length equals 15 residues. Trimming left V 0 bases short and J 4 bases short, with 9 bases between.

The chain combines TRBV11-1 with TRBJ2-5; D is possibly TRBD2 (6 bases). Germline CDR1 SGHAT, CDR2 FQDESV (reference sequence). V was pared by 1 base and J by 3 bases, with 15 bases between. The CDR3 is 16 residues long. The CDR3 here is CASSLDAGQIEETQYF. The CDR3 DNA reads TGTGCCAGCAGCTTAGATGCGGGGCAAATCGAAGAGACCCAGTACTTC.

V is TRBV19 and J is TRBJ1-2; 8 bases fit TRBD1. CDR3 length: 18 amino acids. CDR1 is LNHDA, CDR2 SQIVND, per germline (reference sequence). V gave up 2 bases and J gave up 5 bases; unmatched junction bases: 16. The CDR3 sequence is CASSISRTGNIRYYGYTF. CDR3 in DNA: TGTGCCAGTAGTATAAGTCGGACAGGGAATATACGCTATTATGGCTACACCTTC.

The chain couples TRBV5-4 to TRBJ1-6, with TRBD1 matching over 8 bases. V was clipped by 6 bases and J by 9 bases; unmatched bases: 11. The CDR3 has 15 residues. Germline V lookup: CDR1 SGHNT, CDR2 YYREEE (reference sequence). The CDR3 bases are TGTGCCAGCAAGGAGGCAGGGGGCCTCGGTTCACCCCTCCACTTT. Translating gives CASKEAGGLGSPLHF.

This sequence joins TRBV7-2 and TRBJ2-7; 8 bases are shared with TRBD2. This CDR3 contains 16 residues. J lost 1 base, V lost 1 base, and 6 bases had no gene match. The germline gives CDR1 SGHTA, CDR2 FQGNSA. The CDR3 nucleotides read TGTGCCAGCAGCTTAGGTTCCGGGACTAGTTCCTACGAGCAGTACTTC. The encoded protein is CASSLGSGTSSYEQYF.

The rearrangement links TRBV3-1 (or the pseudogene TRBV3-2) to TRBJ2-1; the D is unclear. Trimming took 1 base from V and 10 from J, leaving 8 bases between them. Germline V gene lookup returns CDR1 LGHDT and CDR2 YNNKEL (reference sequence). CDR3 length equals 12 residues. The chain's CDR3 is CASSQGAGEQFF. The CDR3 DNA is TGTGCCAGCAGCCAAGGCGCAGGAGAGCAGTTCTTC.

The chain couples TRBV15 to TRBJ2-3, with 7 bases that match TRBD2. In germline, CDR1 is LNHNV, CDR2 YYDKDF (reference sequence). CDR3 length equals 13 residues. J gave up 3 bases and V 8 bases, and 5 bases lay outside the gene matches. CDR3 in DNA: TGTGCCACCTCGGGGAGGGGAACAGATACGCAGTATTTT. It encodes CATSGRGTDTQYF.

The chain is built from TRBV11-3 and TRBJ2-3, with D uncertain. Germline values: CDR1 SGHNT, CDR2 YENEEA. Trimming took 5 bases from V and 3 from J, leaving 6 bases between them. The CDR3 consists of 12 residues. Here the CDR3 reads CASSPATDTQYF. As DNA, the CDR3 is TGTGCCAGCAGCCCCGCGACAGATACGCAGTATTTT.

The gene calls are TRBV30 and TRBJ1-5, with D hard to call. V lost 2 bases, J lost 0 bases, and 8 bases lay in between. Germline V gene lookup returns CDR1 GTSNPN and CDR2 SVGIG (reference sequence). The CDR3 extends over 14 amino acids. CDR3 region: CAWSWAASNQPQHF. DNA of the CDR3: TGTGCCTGGAGTTGGGCCGCTAGCAATCAGCCCCAGCATTTT.

Here the CDR3 reads CASSQGHMQVYTGELFF. CDR3 in DNA: TGTGCCAGCAGCCAAGGCCACATGCAGGTTTACACCGGGGAGCTGTTTTTT. The V and J genes are TRBV4-2 and TRBJ2-2; D not certain. CDR1 and CDR2 from the germline V gene are LGHNA and YNFKEQ. The V end lost 1 base, the J end lost 3 bases, and 15 bases lay between the germline ends. CDR3 size: 17 residues.

This clone was seen a handful of times. This chain links TRBV7-9 with TRBJ2-7; a possible D gene is TRBD2 (5 bases). Trimming cost V 5 bases and J 0 bases, with 17 bases left between them. The germline V gene has CDR1 SEHNR and CDR2 FQNEAQ (reference sequence). CDR3 size: 16 residues. In nucleotides, the CDR3 is TGTGCCAGCAGCCGTCGGGAAGGACGGACCTCCTACGAGCAGTACTTC. This encodes CASSRREGRTSYEQYF.

This clone was counted once. V is TRBV11-2 and J is TRBJ2-1; 15 bases are shared with TRBD2. There are 17 residues in the CDR3. Per germline, CDR1 SGHAT and CDR2 FQNNGV. Trimming took 6 bases from V and 8 from J; bases not matched to a gene: 11. In nucleotides, the CDR3 is TGTGCCAGCAGTGCGGGACTAGCGGGAGGAAGGATCGATGAGCAGTTCTTC. Its protein product is CASSAGLAGGRIDEQFF.